Following are 29 T cell receptor beta chains from one sample sequenced in a study of T cells in Graves' hyperthyroidism and ophthalmopathy. Researchers amplified the TCR beta CDR3 regions from RNA transcripts. HTBI primers were used for first-round RT-PCR of the TCR CDR3. TCRdb reprocessed the multiplex PCR reads via MiXCR and lists one record per CDR3 protein. The profile covers approximately 300,000 distinct CDR3 sequences, with over 15% appearing a single time and around 55% taken by the ten largest. The sequenced sample was blood. Source of these receptors: a woman in her sixties or seventies with Graves' ophthalmopathy.

There are many counts of this clonotype. CDR3 loop: CASSLAGSGALNEQFF. For the CDR3, the DNA is TGTGCCAGCAGCTTGGCCGGGAGCGGAGCCCTCAATGAGCAGTTCTTC. The chain carries TRBV5-4 and TRBJ2-1; the D gene is possibly TRBD2 (6 bases). CDR1 SGHNT and CDR2 YYREEE come from the germline V gene (reference sequence). V was clipped by 0 bases and J by 6 bases, with 16 bases between them. The CDR3 is 16 residues long. Together with reference TRBV5-4 and TRBJ2-1, the CDR3 gives the full variable domain: ETGVTQSPTHLIKTRGQQVTLRCSSQSGHNTVSWYQQALGQGPQFIFQYYREEENGRGNFPPRFSGLQFPNYSSELNVNALELDDSALYLCASSLAGSGALNEQFFGPGTRLTVL.

This clonotype was recorded many times. This chain joins TRBV11-1 and TRBJ2-1; tentative D call: TRBD2 (5 bases). Per the germline V gene, CDR1 is SGHAT and CDR2 is FQDESV (reference sequence). V was trimmed by 1 base and J by 12 bases, leaving 13 bases between them. The CDR3 loop spans 13 amino acids. CDR3 residues: CASSLGLDRGQFF. CDR3 DNA sequence: TGTGCCAGCAGCTTAGGACTTGACCGGGGGCAGTTCTTC.

Note on this clonotype: This may arise from a read error, as a much more abundant clone is one base away. V usage is TRBV5-5 and J usage is TRBJ1-1; a possible D gene is TRBD1 (5 bases). Per the germline V gene, CDR1 is SGHKS and CDR2 is YYEKEE (reference sequence). The CDR3 length is 15 residues. This chain's CDR3 is CASSHGGGMNTEALF. The CDR3 region has the DNA TGTGCCAGCAGCCATGGGGGGGGAATGAACACTGAAGCTCTCTTT.

A word on this clonotype: This may stem from a read error, because a much larger clone lies one nucleotide away. The V gene is TRBV11-2, the J gene TRBJ1-2, with 9 bases matching TRBD1. Germline V gene lookup returns CDR1 SGHAT and CDR2 FQNNGV. The V gene end was trimmed by 5 bases and the J gene end by 4 bases; junction bases not matched to a gene: 14. The CDR3 runs 17 residues. The CDR3 region has the DNA TGTGCCAGCAGCCCCACGGGACAGGGCCACATCGGCTATGGCTACACCTTC. As protein: CASSPTGQGHIGYGYTF.

The chain recombines TRBV9 with TRBJ2-1, with 10 nucleotides matching TRBD1. CDR3 length equals 15 residues. CDR1 and CDR2 from the germline V gene are SGDLS and YYNGEE. Trimming cost V 7 bases and J 8 bases; bases outside gene matches: 12. Written as DNA, the CDR3 is TGTGCCAGCTCCAAGACGGGACAGGGGTACTATGAGCAGTTCTTC. It codes for CASSKTGQGYYEQFF.

As to this clonotype: One end of the junction does not line up with germline, which may come from a read error. The rearrangement uses TRBV6-1 and TRBJ1-3; D unclear. Germline values: CDR1 MNHNS, CDR2 SASEGT. This CDR3 has 13 amino acids. CDR3 sequence: CASSESSGHTIYF. CDR3 bases: TGTGCCAGCAGTGAAAGCTCTGGACACACCATATATTTT.

The sample holds many counts of this clonotype. The gene calls are TRBV27 and TRBJ1-2, with D perhaps matching TRBD1 (5 bases). V lost 10 bases to trimming and J lost 6 bases, with 21 bases between them. The germline V gene encodes CDR1 MNHEY and CDR2 SMNVEV (reference sequence). The CDR3 consists of 14 residues. CDR3: CATRTLDSANGYTF. CDR3 bases: TGTGCCACTCGAACCCTCGACAGCGCCAATGGCTACACCTTC.

Points on this clonotype: This could be a read error, since a much larger clone is one nucleotide away. The chain links TRBV18 to TRBJ1-5; maybe TRBD1 (5 bases). V lost 2 bases, J lost 6 bases, and 14 bases lay in between. The CDR3 runs to 15 residues. CDR1 is KGHSH, CDR2 LQKENI, per germline. The CDR3 loop reads CASSPAAGQSQPQHF. The DNA for the CDR3 is TGTGCCAGCTCACCAGCGGCAGGGCAGAGTCAGCCCCAGCATTTT. The variable domain in full, with the rest retrieved from reference TRBV18 and TRBJ1-5, is NAGVMQNPRHLVRRRGQEARLRCSPMKGHSHVYWYRQLPEEGLKFMVYLQKENIIDESGMPKERFSAEFPKEGPSILRIQQVVRGDSAAYFCASSPAAGQSQPQHFGDGTRLSIL.

This clonotype was seen ten or more times. The rearrangement uses TRBV2 and TRBJ2-6, with 9 bases lining up with TRBD2. CDR3 size: 16 residues. Germline lookup yields CDR1 SNHLY and CDR2 FYNNEI. V shed 10 bases and J 3 bases; nucleotides not matched to a gene: 10. CDR3 amino acids: CAIEIAGAGGANVLTF. The CDR3 DNA follows: TGTGCCATAGAAATAGCGGGAGCCGGTGGGGCCAACGTCCTGACTTTC.

This clonotype came up a few times. The CDR3 loop reads CSARVGALAKNIQYF. For the CDR3, the DNA is TGCAGTGCTAGAGTGGGGGCCCTAGCCAAAAACATTCAGTACTTC. The rearrangement links TRBV20-1 to TRBJ2-4; D is possibly TRBD1 (6 bases). Trimming shortened V by 1 base and J by 0 bases, and 10 bases separated the two germline ends. The CDR3 contains 15 residues. Germline V gene lookup returns CDR1 DFQATT and CDR2 SNEGSKA (reference sequence).

This clonotype was seen ten or more times. The chain carries TRBV20-1 and TRBJ1-2; D remains ambiguous. Germline assignment: CDR1 DFQATT and CDR2 SNEGSKA (reference sequence). The ends were cut back, 1 base at V and 4 bases at J, with 13 bases in the middle. The CDR3 covers 14 residues. The CDR3 DNA is TGCAGTGCTAGAGCTGAGCTGCGAGGCTATGGCTACACCTTC. Protein: CSARAELRGYGYTF.

Many counts were recorded for this clonotype. V is TRBV27 and J is TRBJ2-7; the D gene is possibly TRBD1 (6 bases). V lost 5 bases and J 6 bases, leaving 17 bases between the germline ends. The CDR3 consists of 14 residues. CDR1 and CDR2 from the germline V gene are MNHEY and SMNVEV (reference sequence). CDR3 residues: CASSPQGTNLEQYF. The CDR3 coding sequence is TGTGCCAGCAGTCCGCAGGGGACAAACCTCGAGCAGTACTTC.

At least ten counts were recorded for this clonotype. The chain recombines TRBV20-1 with TRBJ2-3, with TRBD2 matching 8 bases. Germline lookup yields CDR1 DFQATT and CDR2 SNEGSKA (reference sequence). V dropped 0 bases and J dropped 1; count of bases not matched to a gene: 3. This CDR3 comprises 15 residues. The CDR3 here is CSARDLREGTDTQYF. For the CDR3, the DNA is TGCAGTGCTAGAGATCTGCGGGAGGGCACAGATACGCAGTATTTT.

In the case of this clonotype: A much larger clone differs from this one at a single base, so this may be a read error. This sequence joins TRBV27 and TRBJ2-7; 12 positions match TRBD2. Per germline, CDR1 MNHEY and CDR2 SMNVEV (reference sequence). The CDR3 loop spans 13 amino acids. Trimming took 6 bases from V and 7 from J; bases not matched to a gene: 4. The CDR3 DNA sequence: TGTGCCAGCAGGCCTAGCGGGGGGGGGGAGCAGTACTTC. It is translated as CASRPSGGGEQYF.

This chain links TRBV4-3 with TRBJ1-5; TRBD1 matches at 8 bases. Germline CDR1 is LGHNA and CDR2 is YSLEER. CDR3 length: 15 amino acids. Germline trimming cut 3 bases from V and 7 bases from J; bases unmatched to any gene: 8. The CDR3 region is CASSQSTGGRQPQHF. The CDR3 nucleotides read TGCGCCAGCAGCCAGTCAACAGGGGGTAGACAGCCCCAGCATTTT.

The chain uses TRBV5-6 and TRBJ2-1; weak D call: TRBD2 (7 bases). Trimming removed 1 base at V and 6 bases at J, with 17 bases between. CDR3 length equals 16 residues. The germline V gene encodes CDR1 SGHDT and CDR2 YYEEEE. The CDR3 region is CASSLRFRGGGNEQFF. Here the CDR3 DNA reads TGTGCCAGCAGCTTGCGGTTTAGGGGGGGGGGCAATGAGCAGTTCTTC.

This clonotype has a count of ten or more. The chain joins TRBV2 to TRBJ2-2; D remains unclear. The CDR3 is 14 amino acids. Germline-derived CDR1 and CDR2 are SNHLY and FYNNEI. V lost 5 bases and J 2 bases, leaving 9 bases between the germline ends. CDR3 coding DNA: TGTGCCAGCAGTAGGCAGGCAAACACCGGGGAGCTGTTTTTT. Translation gives CASSRQANTGELFF.

This clonotype was found a few times. The chain couples TRBV4-1 to TRBJ2-7; tentatively, D is TRBD1 (5 bases). The CDR3 length is 13 residues. The germline V gene has CDR1 MGHRA and CDR2 YSYEKL. The V and J ends lost 6 bases and 2 bases respectively, with 11 bases between them. The CDR3 region is CASSPQDTYEQYF. The CDR3 DNA reads as TGCGCCAGCAGTCCCCAGGACACCTACGAGCAGTACTTC.

The J gene is TRBJ2-5, the V gene TRBV4-3; no firm D call. Germline V lookup: CDR1 LGHNA, CDR2 YSLEER. V was pared by 1 base and J by 5 bases, with 20 bases between. The CDR3 has 17 amino acids. As DNA, the CDR3 is TGCGCCAGCAGCCAAGTGTGGGCTCCCGCGAGCCAGGAGACCCAGTACTTC. It translates to CASSQVWAPASQETQYF.

This clonotype was seen repeatedly, ten times or more. The J gene is TRBJ2-5, the V gene TRBV19, with D possibly matching TRBD1 (6 bases). Trimming pared 6 bases from V and 2 bases from J, leaving 10 bases between. Germline V lookup: CDR1 LNHDA, CDR2 SQIVND (reference sequence). CDR3 length: 13 residues. The CDR3 loop reads CASSQTGQETQYF. DNA for the CDR3: TGTGCCAGTAGCCAAACAGGGCAAGAGACCCAGTACTTC.

The rearrangement uses TRBV19 and TRBJ2-7; the D gene is possibly TRBD1 (6 bases). Germline loops: CDR1 LNHDA, CDR2 SQIVND (reference sequence). V lost 3 bases and J 2 bases, leaving 14 bases between the germline ends. This CDR3 has 15 amino acids. The CDR3 DNA sequence: TGTGCCAGTAGTATGACGGCAGGGGCTGCCTACGAGCAGTACTTC. Protein product: CASSMTAGAAYEQYF. Looking up the rest from reference TRBV19 and TRBJ2-7 gives the full variable domain: DGGITQSPKYLFRKEGQNVTLSCEQNLNHDAMYWYRQDPGQGLRLIYYSQIVNDFQKGDIAEGYSVSREKKESFPLTVTSAQKNPTAFYLCASSMTAGAAYEQYFGPGTRLTVT.

This clonotype was counted ten times or more. This chain joins TRBV28 and TRBJ1-5, with 10 bases lining up with TRBD1. CDR3 length equals 14 residues. Germline V lookup: CDR1 MDHEN, CDR2 SYDVKM. J was trimmed by 7 bases and V by 5 bases; bases with no gene match: 5. The CDR3 region has the DNA TGTGCCAGCAGTGAGACAGGGGGCTACCAGCCCCAGCATTTT. This translates into CASSETGGYQPQHF. The complete variable domain, with remaining parts taken from reference TRBV28 and TRBJ1-5, reads DVKVTQSSRYLVKRTGEKVFLECVQDMDHENMFWYRQDPGLGLRLIYFSYDVKMKEKGDIPEGYSVSREKKERFSLILESASTNQTSMYLCASSETGGYQPQHFGDGTRLSIL.

The chain carries TRBV14 and TRBJ2-2; 9 nucleotides line up with TRBD1. CDR3 length equals 16 residues. From germline, CDR1 is SGHDN and CDR2 FVKESK. V lost 6 bases and J lost 4; bases outside the gene matches: 9. The chain's CDR3 is CASRQTGTGSTGELFF. CDR3 DNA: TGTGCCAGCAGACAAACCGGGACAGGGTCCACCGGGGAGCTGTTTTTT.

This clonotype was seen repeatedly, ten times or more. This sequence joins TRBV5-5 and TRBJ1-6; perhaps TRBD1 as D (6 bases). Looked up from germline, CDR1 is SGHKS and CDR2 is YYEKEE (reference sequence). The V end lost 3 bases, the J end lost 7 bases, and 11 bases lay between the germline ends. The length of the CDR3 is 14 residues. CDR3 protein: CASSSGHSNSPLHF. The CDR3 nucleotides read TGTGCCAGCAGCTCGGGACACTCGAATTCACCCCTCCACTTT.

In its sample, this clonotype was seen many times. The V call is TRBV7-3, the J call TRBJ2-5, with D possibly being TRBD1 (6 bases). This CDR3 is 13 amino acids long. V lost 5 bases and J 7 bases, leaving 14 bases between the germline ends. Germline CDR1 SGHTA, CDR2 FQGTGA. The CDR3 bases are TGTGCCAGCAGCCGGGACAAGGATGGGACCCAGTACTTC. Translated, it gives CASSRDKDGTQYF.

This clonotype was picked up many times. The chain employs TRBV6-1 and TRBJ2-7, with no clear D. Germline loops: CDR1 MNHNS, CDR2 SASEGT. This CDR3 is built from 14 residues. V was trimmed by 5 bases and J by 3 bases, leaving 14 bases between them. The CDR3 sequence is CASSSRYNDYEQYF. The DNA for the CDR3 is TGTGCCAGCAGTTCCCGGTATAATGACTACGAGCAGTACTTC.

This clonotype was counted ten times or more. The V and J genes are TRBV13 and TRBJ2-5; possible D gene TRBD2, 6 bases. Deletions cut 4 bases from V and 3 bases from J, with 30 bases between. This CDR3 has 20 residues. Germline assignment: CDR1 PRHDT and CDR2 FYEKMQ (reference sequence). Written as DNA, the CDR3 is TGTGCCAGCAGCTCGTTCGGGACCCCGGACGGGGACTGGGAAAAAGAGACCCAGTACTTC. Translating gives CASSSFGTPDGDWEKETQYF.

This clonotype came up once. The chain combines TRBV20-1 with TRBJ1-5; 7 bases are shared with TRBD1. J lost 7 bases, V lost 3 bases, and 3 bases had no gene match. The CDR3 contains 12 residues. Per germline, CDR1 DFQATT and CDR2 SNEGSKA (reference sequence). CDR3 loop: CSASGRGQPQHF. The CDR3 DNA follows: TGCAGTGCTAGCGGCAGGGGGCAGCCCCAGCATTTT.

As concerns this clonotype: This may be a read error: a much more frequent sequence differs by one nucleotide. V and J are TRBV30 and TRBJ2-4, with D possibly matching TRBD1 (5 bases). The germline CDR1 and CDR2 sequences are GTSNPN and SVGIG (reference sequence). The CDR3 is made up of 14 amino acids. The CDR3 coding sequence is TGTGCCTCCGAAGACAGCGTAGCCAAAAACATTCAGTGCTTC. It translates to CASEDSVAKNIQCF.